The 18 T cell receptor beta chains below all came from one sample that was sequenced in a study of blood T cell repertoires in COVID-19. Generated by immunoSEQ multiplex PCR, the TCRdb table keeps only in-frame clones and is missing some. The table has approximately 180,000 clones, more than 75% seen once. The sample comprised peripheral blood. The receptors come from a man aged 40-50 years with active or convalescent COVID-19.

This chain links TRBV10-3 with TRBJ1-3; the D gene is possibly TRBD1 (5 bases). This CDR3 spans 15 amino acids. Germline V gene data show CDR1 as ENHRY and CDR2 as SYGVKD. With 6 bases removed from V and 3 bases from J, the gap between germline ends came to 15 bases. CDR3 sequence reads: CAIRDSRDIGNTIYF. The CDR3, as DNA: TGTGCCATCAGAGACAGCAGGGATATTGGAAACACCATATATTTT.

The CDR3 bases are TGTGCCAGCAGTTGGGGAGGGGTTTTGAACACTGAAGCTTTCTTT. Translated: CASSWGGVLNTEAFF. This rearrangement joins TRBV6-5 to TRBJ1-1, with D possibly matching TRBD1 (5 bases). V was clipped by 4 bases and J by 0 bases, with 12 bases between them. Germline V gives CDR1 MNHEY, CDR2 SVGAGI. The CDR3 consists of 15 residues.

The CDR3 DNA reads TGTGCCAGCTCATCGGGACAGAGGAACACTGAAGCTTTCTTT. Translation gives CASSSGQRNTEAFF. This chain links TRBV18 with TRBJ1-1, with 7 bases that match TRBD1. The CDR3 contains 14 residues. CDR1 is KGHSH, CDR2 LQKENI, per germline. V shed 5 bases, J shed 1 base, and the junction held 4 bases outside the gene matches.

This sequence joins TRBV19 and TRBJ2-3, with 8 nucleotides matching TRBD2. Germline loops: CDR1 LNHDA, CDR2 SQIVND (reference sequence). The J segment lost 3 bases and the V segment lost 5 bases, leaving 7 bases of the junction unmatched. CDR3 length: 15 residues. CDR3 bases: TGTGCCAGTAGTGTCGGGGGGGCCCGAACAGATACGCAGTATTTT. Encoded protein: CASSVGGARTDTQYF.

The CDR3 sequence is CASSPGGGPPDTQYF. The DNA of the CDR3 is TGTGCCAGCAGCCCCGGCGGGGGGCCCCCAGATACGCAGTATTTT. The V call is TRBV6-2 or TRBV6-3, the J call TRBJ2-3, with 8 bases identical to TRBD2. The CDR3 has 15 amino acids. Trimming cost V 6 bases and J 4 bases; bases outside gene matches: 9. CDR1 and CDR2 (germline): MNHEY, SVGEGT.

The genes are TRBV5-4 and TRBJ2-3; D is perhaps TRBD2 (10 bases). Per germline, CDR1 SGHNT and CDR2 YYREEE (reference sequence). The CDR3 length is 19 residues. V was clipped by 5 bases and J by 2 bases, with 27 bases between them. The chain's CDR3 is CASRPTGGSSGSYTDTQYF. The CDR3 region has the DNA TGTGCCAGCAGACCCACAGGGGGCTCTAGCGGGAGCTACACAGATACGCAGTATTTT.

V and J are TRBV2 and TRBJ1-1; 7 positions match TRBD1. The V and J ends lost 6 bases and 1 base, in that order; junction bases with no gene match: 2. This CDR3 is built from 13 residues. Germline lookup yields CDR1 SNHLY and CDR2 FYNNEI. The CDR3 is CASRRTGNTEAFF. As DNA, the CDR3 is TGTGCCAGCAGAAGGACAGGGAACACTGAAGCTTTCTTT.

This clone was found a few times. The CDR3 spells CASSSTTGVTEAFF. The CDR3 DNA is TGTGCCAGCAGCTCAACGACAGGGGTCACTGAAGCTTTCTTT. V gene TRBV11-2 combines with J gene TRBJ1-1; 8 bases fit TRBD1. The CDR3 has 14 amino acids. Germline values: CDR1 SGHAT, CDR2 FQNNGV. The V and J ends lost 4 bases and 4 bases, in that order; junction bases with no gene match: 5.

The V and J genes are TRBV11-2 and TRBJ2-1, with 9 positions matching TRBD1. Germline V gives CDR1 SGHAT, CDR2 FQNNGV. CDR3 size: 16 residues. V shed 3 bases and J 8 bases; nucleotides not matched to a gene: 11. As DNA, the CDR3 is TGTGCCAGCAGCTTCGCCCCCGGGACAGGGTATTATGAGCAGTTCTTC. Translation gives CASSFAPGTGYYEQFF.

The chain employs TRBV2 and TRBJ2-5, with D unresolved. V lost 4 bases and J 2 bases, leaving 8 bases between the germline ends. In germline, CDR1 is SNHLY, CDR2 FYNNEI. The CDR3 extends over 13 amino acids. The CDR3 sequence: CASSVDGQETQYF. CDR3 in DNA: TGTGCCAGCAGTGTTGACGGGCAAGAGACCCAGTACTTC.

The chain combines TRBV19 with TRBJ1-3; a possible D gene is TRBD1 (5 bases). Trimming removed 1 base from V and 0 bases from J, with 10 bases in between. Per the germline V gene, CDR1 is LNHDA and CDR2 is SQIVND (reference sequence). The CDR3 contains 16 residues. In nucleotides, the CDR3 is TGTGCCAGTAGTATAGGAGCAGGGCCCTCTGGAAACACCATATATTTT. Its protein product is CASSIGAGPSGNTIYF.

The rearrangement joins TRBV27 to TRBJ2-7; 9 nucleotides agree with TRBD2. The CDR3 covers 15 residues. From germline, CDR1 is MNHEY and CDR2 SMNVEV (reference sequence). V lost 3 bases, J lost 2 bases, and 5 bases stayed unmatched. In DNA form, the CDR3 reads TGTGCCAGCAGTTTGGTGGTAGCGGGAGCCTACGAGCAGTACTTC. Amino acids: CASSLVVAGAYEQYF.

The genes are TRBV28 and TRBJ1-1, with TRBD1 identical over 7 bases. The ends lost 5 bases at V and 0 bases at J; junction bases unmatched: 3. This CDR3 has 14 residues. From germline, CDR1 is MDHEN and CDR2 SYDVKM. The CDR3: CASSVGQVNTEAFF. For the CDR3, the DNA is TGTGCCAGCAGTGTAGGACAGGTGAACACTGAAGCTTTCTTT. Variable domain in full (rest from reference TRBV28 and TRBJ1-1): DVKVTQSSRYLVKRTGEKVFLECVQDMDHENMFWYRQDPGLGLRLIYFSYDVKMKEKGDIPEGYSVSREKKERFSLILESASTNQTSMYLCASSVGQVNTEAFFGQGTRLTVV.

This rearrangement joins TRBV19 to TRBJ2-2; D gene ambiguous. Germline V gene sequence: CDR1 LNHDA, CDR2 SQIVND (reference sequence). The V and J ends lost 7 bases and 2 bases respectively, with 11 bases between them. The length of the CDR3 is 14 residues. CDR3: CASMASFNTGELFF. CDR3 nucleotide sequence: TGTGCCAGTATGGCCAGTTTTAACACCGGGGAGCTGTTTTTT.

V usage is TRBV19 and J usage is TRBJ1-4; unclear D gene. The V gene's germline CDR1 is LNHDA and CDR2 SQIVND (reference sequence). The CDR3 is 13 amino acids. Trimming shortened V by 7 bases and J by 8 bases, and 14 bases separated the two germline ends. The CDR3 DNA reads TGTGCCAGTAATAACCTCGTCGAGGAAAAACTGTTTTTT. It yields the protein CASNNLVEEKLFF.

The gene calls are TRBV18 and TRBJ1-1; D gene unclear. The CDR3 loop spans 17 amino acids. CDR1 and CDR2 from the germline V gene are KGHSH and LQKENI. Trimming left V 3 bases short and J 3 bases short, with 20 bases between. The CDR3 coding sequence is TGTGCCAGCTCACCTCAAACCCCCCTTTTTGCGGACACTGAAGCTTTCTTT. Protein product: CASSPQTPLFADTEAFF.

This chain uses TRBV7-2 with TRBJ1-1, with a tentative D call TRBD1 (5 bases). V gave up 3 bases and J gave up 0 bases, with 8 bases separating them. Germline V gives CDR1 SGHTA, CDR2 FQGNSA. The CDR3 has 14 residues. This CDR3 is CASSFGQMNTEAFF. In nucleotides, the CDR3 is TGTGCCAGCAGCTTCGGACAAATGAACACTGAAGCTTTCTTT.

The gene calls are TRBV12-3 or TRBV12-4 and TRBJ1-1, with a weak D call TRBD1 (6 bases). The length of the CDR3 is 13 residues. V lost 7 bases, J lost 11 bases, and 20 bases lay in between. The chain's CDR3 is CASTGAGGPGAFF. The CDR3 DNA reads TGTGCCAGCACGGGAGCGGGGGGGCCTGGGGCTTTCTTT.